This paragraph covers one T cell receptor beta chain sequence. Its antigen specificity is not known. Per-nucleotide qualities are absent, and no much larger clonotype sits a single base away. This specimen belongs to a study of cytomegalovirus exposure and HLA in healthy donors (dated by TCRdb to 2017 to 2019). With regard to the full study: An earlier analysis of approximately 640 of the donors reported 250 to 300 Gb of sequence data and some 100 million unique TCR beta sequences from 150 million to 200 million T cells. Approximately 310 gigabases of sequencing data and approximately 85 million unique TCR sequences were included in an early release covering several hundred HLA-typed donors. The genetic ancestry cluster associated with self-reported Caucasian donors included around 76% of the roughly 360 genotyped donors. The study aimed to test whether signatures of past pathogen exposure could be identified by cataloging public T cell receptors. The study used immunosequencing to profile the T cell repertoires of 666 subjects and linked those repertoires to cytomegalovirus serostatus. Along with the approximately 670-subject first cohort, a separate validation cohort of over a hundred different subjects was used. To predict cytomegalovirus infection status, the study combined high-throughput TCR immunosequencing, statistical association of individual TCRs with disease status, and machine learning. In a later analysis, previously published TCR beta repertoires from 666 donors were re-analyzed and high-resolution HLA genotyping was added so that TCR occurrence patterns could be studied. Rather than drawing on any new phenotypic data, the later analysis identified candidate immune exposures from TCR beta sequences and the way those sequences occurred across donors. An earlier analysis of 587 of the donors used high-throughput TCR beta sequencing to judge whether each TCR beta V gene segment behaved as functional or pseudogenic. Alongside the repertoire data, information on donor age, sex, ethnicity and CMV serostatus was compiled. A later genetic analysis took genome-wide SNP genotypes for about 55% of the 666 donors and used that subset as a discovery cohort. Every repertoire in the discovery cohort had been generated on one and the same sequencing platform. Both class I and class II loci were covered by HLA typing, at four-digit resolution. Typing coverage differed by locus: A, B, C, DRB1 and DQB1 were typed in roughly 620-630 donors, DQA1 in around 500, DPA1 in some 570, and DPB1 in about 450. Several DR-DQ haplotypes were treated as single units for association and clustering because of strong linkage in the cohort. Across 300 to 400 genotyped donors of the cohort, an average of roughly 250,000 unique TCR beta nucleotide sequences per donor were sequenced, and roughly 20% of those sequences were non-productive. Summary of the overall study and its limitations: In a later analysis, most CMV-associated TCR beta chains were found to appear HLA-restricted, with HLA associations seemingly driven largely by CMV exposure. About 15 rarely observed V segments, including chromosome 9 orphons, were excluded from the earlier analysis of almost 600 of the donors because counts were too low. A cluster of highly shared sequence variants was judged likely to be a technical artifact of the sequencing pipeline. In vitro tests confirmed that a few of the cytomegalovirus-associated TCR beta chains recognize cytomegalovirus antigens. In a later analysis, HLA-associated TCR beta chains showed more clonal expansion and lower generation probabilities than non-associated chains that were equally common. The presence/absence analyses assumed that sequencing depth was roughly uniform across donors, and that assumption may not be true. Compared with the approximately 600-donor mean, donors in an Asian-associated ancestry cluster had fewer N-insertions in productive TCRs, according to a later genetic analysis. Some IMGT-functional V segments, including TRBV6-2 and TRBV6-3, could not be distinguished by the 87-base-pair reads and were therefore excluded. A total of fewer than 200 TCR beta chains were listed by the study as associated with cytomegalovirus. HLA typing was unavailable for some donors at each locus, so association tests used only the typed subset. According to a later analysis, TCR association rates differed among HLA loci, with DRB1 alleles showing the most associated TCRs and HLA-C alleles showing the fewest. In a later analysis, several top co-occurrence clusters were reported to appear linked to parvovirus B19, influenza, CMV and Epstein-Barr virus. CMV serostatus was the only immune exposure information available for the cohort. At a false discovery rate of 0.05, a later analysis linked 15,000 to 20,000 TCR beta sequences to specific HLA alleles. The classifier was reported to diagnose cytomegalovirus status with high specificity and sensitivity in both the original and validation cohorts. Only TCR beta chains were sequenced in this cohort, and the absence of alpha or paired-chain data limited detectable features. Strong co-occurrence of HLA alleles, especially DR and DQ, made assigning TCR associations to individual alleles difficult. While some public TCRs were present in many individuals, most TCR sequences turned up only very rarely across donors. An association between a missense DCLRE1C variant and V-gene and J-gene trimming of TCR beta chains was found in a later genetic analysis and replicated in an independent cohort. Linkage disequilibrium might explain the correlated functional status among segregating V segments, but an unknown experimental factor could not be excluded. Broadly in line with IMGT annotations, most TCR beta V segments showed up in productive rearrangements about 87% or about 30% of the time in an earlier analysis of several hundred of the donors. According to the authors, the approach could potentially be generalized to other disease states and immunological phenotypes. A further reported finding was that TCR beta sequences accurately predicted the HLA-A and HLA-B alleles for most subjects in the first cohort.

V is cut back by 4 bases and J by 1 base, with 12 bases in the junction unmatched. Taken from the germline V gene, the CDR1 and CDR2 loops are SGHRS and YFSETQ. The CDR3 goes from the cysteine to the phenylalanine over 17 residues. Just CDR3 DNA is preserved here, 51 bases in frame from base 1. The library was built by means of the immunoSEQ multiplex PCR assay. The multiplex PCR relied on a mix of 60 forward primers for TCR Vbeta segments and 13 reverse primers for TCR Jbeta segments. The CDR3 region of rearranged TCR beta genes was amplified from genomic DNA by a multiplex PCR assay. Amplified TCR beta libraries were sequenced as 87-base-pair reads on the Illumina HiSeq System. Per the source publication's procedure: Across the 640 or so repertoires, a later analysis counted approximately 75 million unique TCR beta chains, about 10 million of which were shared by at least two donors. Raw reads were error-corrected and collapsed into unique sequences by a nearest-neighbor algorithm in which closely related sequences were merged to remove PCR and sequencing errors. V, D and J gene segments were assigned by aligning CDR3 sequences to IMGT reference sequences. For a sequence to be retained, a match of at least six nucleotides to both a V gene segment and a J gene segment was required. Rearrangements were called productive when the CDR3 lacked stop codons and stayed in frame with V and J; all others were non-productive. CDR3 was defined by IMGT convention, running from the second conserved V-encoded cysteine to the conserved J-encoded phenylalanine. In an earlier analysis of just under 600 of the donors, sequences lacking an unambiguous match to a single V gene segment were excluded. In an earlier analysis of about 590 of the donors, a V segment was called functional when productive rearrangements were above 56.7%, and segregating when the standard deviation between donors exceeded 5%. To diagnose cytomegalovirus status from the catalog of TCR beta chain sequences, a statistical classification framework was built. A later analysis assigned V and J genes by comparing TCR nucleotide sequences with IMGT/GENE-DB human TR gene sequences. A later analysis assigned CDR3 sequences and most-parsimonious VDJ recombination scenarios with the TCRdist pipeline. In a later analysis, each TCR beta chain was defined by its CDR3 amino acid sequence together with its V-gene family, and reads lacking a unique V-gene family were excluded. A later analysis removed several hundred highly shared, low-generation-probability nucleotide sequences to deal with suspected cross-contamination and a sequencing artifact. A later analysis calculated a clonal expansion index for each public chain from normalized within-repertoire ranks of inferred template counts. In a later analysis, generation probabilities were computed using a VDJ recombination model fitted to out-of-frame rearrangements, and the results were checked against IGoR. Hypergeometric tests were used in a later analysis to score TCR-TCR, TCR-HLA and TCR-CMV co-occurrence, with a repertoire-size bias correction applied to the TCR pairs. False discovery rates were estimated in a later analysis by permuting HLA or CMV assignments 20 times. In a later analysis, co-occurring TCRs were grouped using DBSCAN, and TCRdist sequence similarity was added for clustering within HLA-allele-positive subsets. Co-occurrence clustering excluded repertoires with fewer than 30,000 or more than 120,000 public chains, plus five with anomalous nucleotide sharing. This immuneACCESS table, as held by TCRdb, lists in-frame sequences with V and J called but not all clones. Of the missing ones, under half trace to an unresolved V gene in checked studies; the others have no known cause. V and J calls and clone size come straight from that table; D and trimming were deduced from the DNA. The table for this sample lists a few hundred thousand clones; approximately 79% of them were counted only once. Jointly, the top ten make up around 0.2% of the sample.

In total, 500 to 700 healthy bone marrow donors made up the cohort. At the time of sampling, every cohort member was nominally healthy, though immune exposures that went unrecorded were likely present. The donor tested CMV seronegative, placing the donor among the 350 to 400 seronegative members of the cohort. Each donor provided a peripheral blood sample, and peripheral blood mononuclear cells were used for TCR beta sequencing. The Qiagen DNeasy Blood Extraction Kit was used to extract genomic DNA from the blood cell samples. The source is a girl aged 2-15 years in good health and CMV-seronegative. Sequencing used PBMCs. This chain is built from TRBV5-1 and TRBJ2-3, with 7 bases aligning to TRBD1. The CDR3 here reads CASSKGAQNTGTDTQYF. The DNA reads as follows: TGCGCCAGCAGCAAGGGGGCTCAAAACACTGGCACAGATACGCAGTATTTT.